Below, one T cell receptor beta chain is given with its context. Its antigen is not identified. The germline CDR1 and CDR2 sequences are LNHNV and YYDKDF (reference sequence). The V end was cut by 5 bases, the J end by 3 bases, with 10 bases between. The CDR3 is 14 amino acids. The sample originates from a study of OX40 agonist ivuxolimab in advanced cancers. Study information: At 0.01 to 10 mg/kg, ivuxolimab was administered intravenously to patients every 2 weeks. Treatment received earlier with anti-PD-1, anti-PD-L1 or anti-CTLA-4 agents was allowed, and 40% had some. Whole-study results and caveats: CD4+ and CD8+ T cells in blood underwent clonal expansion by week 6 at 0.1 to 3.0 mg/kg.

Profiling relied on immunoSEQ multiplex PCR, and the TCRdb table lists in-frame clones only, not all of them. The data show tens of thousands of clones, with roughly 73% seen just once and roughly 1.5% held by the top ten. The chain combines TRBV15 with TRBJ2-2, with D uncertain. Material: CD4+ or CD8+ T cells sorted from blood, obtained in a trial of the OX40 agonist ivuxolimab. The receptor comes from an adult with an advanced solid tumor such as melanoma, head and neck, liver or kidney cancer. The DNA for the CDR3 is TGTGCCACCAGCCGCTCCTTGGACACCGGGGAGCTGTTTTTT. Translation: CATSRSLDTGELFF.